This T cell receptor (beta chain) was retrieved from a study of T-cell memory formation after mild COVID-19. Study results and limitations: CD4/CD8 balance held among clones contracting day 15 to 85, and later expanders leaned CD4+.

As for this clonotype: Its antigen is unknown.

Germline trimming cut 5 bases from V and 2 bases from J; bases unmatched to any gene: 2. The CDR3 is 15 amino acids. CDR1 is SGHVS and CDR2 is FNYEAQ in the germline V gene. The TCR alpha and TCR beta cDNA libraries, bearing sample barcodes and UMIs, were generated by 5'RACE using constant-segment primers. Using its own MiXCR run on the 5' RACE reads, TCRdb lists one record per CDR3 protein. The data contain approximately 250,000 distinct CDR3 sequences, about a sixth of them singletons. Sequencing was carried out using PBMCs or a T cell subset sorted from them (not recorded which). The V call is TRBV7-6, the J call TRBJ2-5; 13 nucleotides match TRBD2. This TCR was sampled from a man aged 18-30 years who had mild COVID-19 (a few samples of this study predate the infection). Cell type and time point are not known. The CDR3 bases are TGTGCCAGCAGCGTGGGACTAGCGGGGCAAGAGACCCAGTACTTC. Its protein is CASSVGLAGQETQYF.